This TCR beta chain is drawn from a study of response to subunit inactivated influenza vaccine. Study-wide findings and caveats: Authors suggested that a seasonal influenza vaccination recruits few new T cells each time.

There are a few counts of this clonotype. The antigen remains undetermined. The ends lost 1 base at V and 12 bases at J; junction bases unmatched: 9. The CDR3 loop spans 15 amino acids. CDR1 is LGHNA, CDR2 YNFKEQ, per germline. TCRdb reanalysed the RT-PCR reads using MiXCR and keeps one entry per CDR3 protein. The sample holds more than 550,000 distinct CDR3 sequences, approximately 12% seen once. V is TRBV4-2 and J is TRBJ2-7; TRBD2 agrees at 13 bases. Sequencing used PBMCs from blood, obtained on the day of vaccination. The origin of this receptor is a man over 45 who received an inactivated influenza vaccine. The CDR3 here is CASSQGIGTSGAMYF. The CDR3 DNA is TGTGCCAGCAGCCAAGGAATTGGGACTAGCGGGGCGATGTACTTC.